These 21 T cell receptor beta chains were all obtained from the same sample, sequenced in a study of blood T cell repertoires in COVID-19. Some clones are missing from TCRdb's copy, which holds only in-frame ones; the method was immunoSEQ multiplex PCR. The table shows 65,000 to 85,000 clones, with roughly 90% occurring only once. The source material was peripheral blood. The origin of the receptors is a man older than 75 with COVID-19, enrolled during active disease.

V is TRBV28 and J is TRBJ1-2; the D gene is possibly TRBD1 (6 bases). From germline, CDR1 is MDHEN and CDR2 SYDVKM. Trimming shortened V by 7 bases and J by 4 bases, and 16 bases separated the two germline ends. This CDR3 spans 14 amino acids. The CDR3 bases are TGTGCCAGCACCTTAGGGGGGGGGATCTATGGCTACACCTTC. It yields the protein CASTLGGGIYGYTF.

In its sample, this clone was seen once. The V and J genes are TRBV5-1 and TRBJ1-2; D is undetermined. From germline, CDR1 is SGHRS and CDR2 YFSETQ. With 0 bases removed from V and 3 bases from J, the gap between germline ends came to 6 bases. The CDR3 spans 13 residues. For the CDR3, the DNA is TGCGCCAGCAGCTTGGACGCGGACTATGGCTACACCTTC. This codes for CASSLDADYGYTF.

CDR3 protein: CSASGGGTDTQYF. The DNA of the CDR3 is TGCAGTGCCAGTGGCGGGGGCACAGATACGCAGTATTTT. The V gene is TRBV20-1, the J gene TRBJ2-3; D might be TRBD2 (6 bases). The CDR3 is made up of 13 amino acids. CDR1 DFQATT and CDR2 SNEGSKA come from the germline V gene (reference sequence). V was trimmed by 6 bases and J by 1 base, leaving 11 bases between them.

CDR3 residues: CASSLGTGGPPNEKLFF. The CDR3 DNA reads TGTGCCAGCAGCTTGGGGACAGGGGGCCCCCCTAATGAAAAACTGTTTTTT. This chain uses TRBV5-4 with TRBJ1-4; 11 bases match TRBD1. The length of the CDR3 is 17 residues. Germline values: CDR1 SGHNT, CDR2 YYREEE (reference sequence). V shed 0 bases and J 3 bases; nucleotides not matched to a gene: 4.

The chain is built from TRBV7-9 and TRBJ2-7, with 9 bases fitting TRBD1. The CDR3 consists of 18 residues. V trimming: 2 bases; J trimming: 2 bases; junction bases outside the gene matches: 13. The V gene's germline CDR1 is SEHNR and CDR2 FQNEAQ (reference sequence). CDR3 region: CASSLSQGQGQSAYEQYF. In DNA, the CDR3 is TGTGCCAGCAGCTTATCTCAGGGACAGGGACAATCGGCCTACGAGCAGTACTTC.

V and J are TRBV5-1 and TRBJ2-3; 16 bases map to TRBD2. Germline CDR1 is SGHRS and CDR2 is YFSETQ. The length of the CDR3 is 16 residues. The V gene end was trimmed by 4 bases and the J gene end by 6 bases; junction bases not matched to a gene: 5. DNA of the CDR3: TGCGCCAGCAGCCCGGGGACTAGCGGGGGGGCCGATACGCAGTATTTT. Protein sequence: CASSPGTSGGADTQYF. Drawing the rest from reference TRBV5-1 and TRBJ2-3, the complete variable domain is KAGVTQTPRYLIKTRGQQVTLSCSPISGHRSVSWYQQTPGQGLQFLFEYFSETQRNKGNFPGRFSGRQFSNSRSEMNVSTLELGDSALYLCASSPGTSGGADTQYFGPGTRLTVL.

This sequence joins TRBV7-9 and TRBJ2-7; D possibly corresponds to TRBD2 (6 bases). From germline, CDR1 is SEHNR and CDR2 FQNEAQ (reference sequence). The CDR3 has 16 amino acids. The V end lost 0 bases, the J end lost 0 bases, and 12 bases lay between the germline ends. This CDR3 is CASSLANGDFSYEQYF. In nucleotides, the CDR3 is TGTGCCAGCAGCTTAGCCAACGGGGACTTCTCCTACGAGCAGTACTTC. Based on the CDR3 plus reference TRBV7-9 and TRBJ2-7, the full variable domain is DTGVSQNPRHKITKRGQNVTFRCDPISEHNRLYWYRQTLGQGPEFLTYFQNEAQLEKSRLLSDRFSAERPKGSFSTLEIQRTEQGDSAMYLCASSLANGDFSYEQYFGPGTRLTVT.

CDR3 sequence (DNA): TGTGCCAGCAGTGAGTGGACGAGGGTTGGCTACACCTTC. It yields the protein CASSEWTRVGYTF. The gene calls are TRBV2 and TRBJ1-2; D is undetermined. This CDR3 contains 13 residues. V lost 3 bases, J lost 7 bases, and 12 bases lay in between. Germline lookup yields CDR1 SNHLY and CDR2 FYNNEI. Filled out from reference TRBV2 and TRBJ1-2, the complete variable domain reads EPEVTQTPSHQVTQMGQEVILRCVPISNHLYFYWYRQILGQKVEFLVSFYNNEISEKSEIFDDQFSVERPDGSNFTLKIRSTKLEDSAMYFCASSEWTRVGYTFGSGTRLTVV.

The chain employs TRBV25-1 and TRBJ1-2, with TRBD1 matching 7 bases. The V and J ends lost 6 bases and 6 bases, in that order; junction bases with no gene match: 10. The CDR3 spans 14 residues. Germline lookup yields CDR1 MGHDK and CDR2 SYGVNS. The CDR3: CASRKGGAGNGYTF. CDR3 nucleotides: TGTGCCAGCAGGAAAGGGGGCGCGGGGAATGGCTACACCTTC.

A word on this clone: The sample holds other DNA sequences that translate to the same CDR3. This chain connects TRBV5-1 to TRBJ1-1; D might be TRBD1 (5 bases). Trimming left V 0 bases short and J 1 base short, with 7 bases between. This CDR3 is 14 amino acids long. Germline values: CDR1 SGHRS, CDR2 YFSETQ. CDR3 in amino acids: CASSLAGGNTEAFF. CDR3 DNA sequence: TGCGCCAGCAGCTTGGCCGGGGGGAACACTGAAGCTTTCTTT.

The CDR3 nucleotides read TGTGCCAGCAGCTTGAGTCAGGCGATAAACTACGAGCAGTACTTC. Translation gives CASSLSQAINYEQYF. This chain connects TRBV7-9 to TRBJ2-7; D ambiguous. V dropped 3 bases and J dropped 3 bases, with 15 bases sitting between them. The CDR3 length is 15 residues. The germline V gene encodes CDR1 SEHNR and CDR2 FQNEAQ (reference sequence).

The chain joins TRBV15 to TRBJ1-2; D is unresolved. The CDR3 consists of 16 residues. The germline V gene encodes CDR1 LNHNV and CDR2 YYDKDF (reference sequence). Trimming stripped 0 bases from V and 4 bases from J, with 15 bases between. CDR3 region: CATSRDVGQRGYGYTF. The CDR3, as DNA: TGTGCCACCAGCAGAGATGTCGGGCAACGGGGCTATGGCTACACCTTC.

CDR3 in amino acids: CASSLDAAKNIQYF. CDR3 sequence (DNA): TGCGCCAGCAGCTTGGATGCGGCCAAAAACATTCAGTACTTC. The gene calls are TRBV5-1 and TRBJ2-4; no definite D call. The CDR3 consists of 14 residues. Per germline, CDR1 SGHRS and CDR2 YFSETQ. V lost 0 bases and J 1 base, leaving 5 bases between the germline ends.

The rearrangement uses TRBV6-2 or TRBV6-3 and TRBJ2-7; 11 nucleotides line up with TRBD1. Germline trimming cut 5 bases from V and 7 bases from J; bases unmatched to any gene: 13. This CDR3 contains 16 residues. Germline CDR1 is MNHEY and CDR2 is SVGEGT. In DNA, the CDR3 is TGTGCCAGCAGTGGACCCCCCGGGACAGGGGGGAGAGAGCAGTACTTC. Translation: CASSGPPGTGGREQYF.

CDR3 sequence: CASSEEPTSGYGYTF. The CDR3 bases are TGTGCCAGCAGTGAAGAACCCACCTCGGGCTATGGCTACACCTTC. The V gene is TRBV6-1, the J gene TRBJ1-2; D gene ambiguous. The length of the CDR3 is 15 residues. The V gene's germline CDR1 is MNHNS and CDR2 SASEGT. The V gene lost 1 base and the J gene lost 4 bases, with 13 bases spanning the gap.

The CDR3 sequence: CASSLEGALGYTF. CDR3 DNA: TGCGCCAGCAGCTTGGAGGGGGCGCTTGGCTACACCTTC. The gene calls are TRBV5-1 and TRBJ1-2; 7 positions agree with TRBD1. Trimming removed 0 bases from V and 7 bases from J; junction bases left unmatched: 3. This CDR3 comprises 13 residues. Germline CDR1 is SGHRS and CDR2 is YFSETQ.

This chain joins TRBV18 and TRBJ1-4, with 9 positions matching TRBD1. CDR3 length: 14 amino acids. Germline V CDR1 and CDR2: KGHSH, LQKENI. V was pared by 4 bases and J by 5 bases, with 2 bases of the junction left unmatched. CDR3 nucleotide sequence: TGTGCCAGCTCACAGGGGACAGGGAATGAAAAACTGTTTTTT. Translation gives CASSQGTGNEKLFF. Full variable domain (rest looked up from reference TRBV18 and TRBJ1-4): NAGVMQNPRHLVRRRGQEARLRCSPMKGHSHVYWYRQLPEEGLKFMVYLQKENIIDESGMPKERFSAEFPKEGPSILRIQQVVRGDSAAYFCASSQGTGNEKLFFGSGTQLSVL.

This chain connects TRBV20-1 to TRBJ1-1, with TRBD1 matching over 8 bases. The V gene's germline CDR1 is DFQATT and CDR2 SNEGSKA (reference sequence). Unmatched junction bases numbered 5, after V lost 5 bases and J lost 6 bases. CDR3 length: 12 residues. In DNA, the CDR3 is TGCAGTGCTGGTGGACAGGGCCCTGAAGCTTTCTTT. Translating gives CSAGGQGPEAFF.

This clone was found once. The J gene is TRBJ1-2, the V gene TRBV7-3, with D perhaps TRBD1 (5 bases). V lost 5 bases to trimming and J lost 4 bases, with 17 bases between them. The V gene's germline CDR1 is SGHTA and CDR2 FQGTGA. The CDR3 totals 15 residues. The CDR3 nucleotides read TGTGCCAGCAGCCCCCGCAGGGAGCGGGGCTATGGCTACACCTTC. Encoded protein: CASSPRRERGYGYTF.

This clone has just one count. The chain joins TRBV7-2 to TRBJ2-3, with D tentatively TRBD1 (5 bases). V gave up 5 bases and J gave up 2 bases, with 14 bases separating them. Germline values: CDR1 SGHTA, CDR2 FQGNSA. The CDR3 totals 15 residues. The CDR3 nucleotides read TGTGCCAGCAGCGCACAGGTTATGGCCACAGATACGCAGTATTTT. Its translation is CASSAQVMATDTQYF. Full variable domain (rest looked up from reference TRBV7-2 and TRBJ2-3): GAGVSQSPSNKVTEKGKDVELRCDPISGHTALYWYRQSLGQGLEFLIYFQGNSAPDKSGLPSDRFSAERTGGSVSTLTIQRTQQEDSAVYLCASSAQVMATDTQYFGPGTRLTVL.

Regarding this clone: One end of the junction is discordant with germline, which a read error may explain. The CDR3 loop is CASRLGTGRTNEKLFF. As DNA, the CDR3 is TGTGCCAGCAGATTGGGGACAGGGAGAACTAATGAAAAACTGTTTTTT. This chain uses TRBV5-5 with TRBJ1-4; 9 bases map to TRBD1. The CDR3 totals 16 residues. In germline, CDR1 is SGHKS, CDR2 YYEKEE (reference sequence). The full variable domain, completed using reference TRBV5-5 and TRBJ1-4, is DAGVTQSPTHLIKTRGQQVTLRCSPISGHKSVSWYQQVLGQGPQFIFQYYEKEERGRGNFPDRFSARQFPNYSSELNVNALLLGDSALYLCASRLGTGRTNEKLFFGSGTQLSVL.